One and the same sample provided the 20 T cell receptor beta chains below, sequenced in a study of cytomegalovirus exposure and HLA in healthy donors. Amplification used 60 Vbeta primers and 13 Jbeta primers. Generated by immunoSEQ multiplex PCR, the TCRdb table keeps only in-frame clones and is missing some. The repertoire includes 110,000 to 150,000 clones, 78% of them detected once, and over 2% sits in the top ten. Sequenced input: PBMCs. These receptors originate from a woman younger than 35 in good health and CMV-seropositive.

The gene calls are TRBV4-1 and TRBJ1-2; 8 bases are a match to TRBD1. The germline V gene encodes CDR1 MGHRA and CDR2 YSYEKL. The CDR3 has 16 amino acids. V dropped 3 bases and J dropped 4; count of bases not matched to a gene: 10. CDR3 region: CASSHLGRQGSYGYTF. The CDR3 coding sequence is TGCGCCAGCAGCCACCTGGGCCGACAGGGGTCCTATGGCTACACCTTC.

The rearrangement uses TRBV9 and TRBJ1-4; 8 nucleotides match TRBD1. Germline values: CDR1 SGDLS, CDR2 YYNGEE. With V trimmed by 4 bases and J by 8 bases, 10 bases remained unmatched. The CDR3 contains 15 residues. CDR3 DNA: TGTGCCAGCAGCTCGCGGACAGGGCGGGGGGAAAAACTGTTTTTT. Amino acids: CASSSRTGRGEKLFF.

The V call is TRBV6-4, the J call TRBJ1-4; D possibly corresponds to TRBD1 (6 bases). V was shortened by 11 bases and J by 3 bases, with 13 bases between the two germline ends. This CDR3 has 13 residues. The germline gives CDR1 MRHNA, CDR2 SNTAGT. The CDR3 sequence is CAGGQMANEKLFF. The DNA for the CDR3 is TGTGCCGGAGGACAGATGGCTAATGAAAAACTGTTTTTT.

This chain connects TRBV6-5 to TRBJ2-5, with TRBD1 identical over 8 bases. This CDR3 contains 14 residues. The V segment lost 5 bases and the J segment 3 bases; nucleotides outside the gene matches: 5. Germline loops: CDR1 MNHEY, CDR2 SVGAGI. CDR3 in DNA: TGTGCCAGCAGTGGGGGACAGGTCAAAGAGACCCAGTACTTC. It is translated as CASSGGQVKETQYF.

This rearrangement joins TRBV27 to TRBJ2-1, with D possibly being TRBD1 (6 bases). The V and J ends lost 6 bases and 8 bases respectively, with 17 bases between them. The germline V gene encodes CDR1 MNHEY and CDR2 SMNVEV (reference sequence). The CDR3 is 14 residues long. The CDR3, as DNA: TGTGCCAGCAGCCGAGGGGGTCCGGAGGATGAGCAGTTCTTC. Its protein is CASSRGGPEDEQFF.

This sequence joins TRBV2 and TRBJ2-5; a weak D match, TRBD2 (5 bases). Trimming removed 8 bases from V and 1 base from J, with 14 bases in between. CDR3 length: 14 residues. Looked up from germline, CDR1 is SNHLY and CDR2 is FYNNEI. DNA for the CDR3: TGTGCCAGCGGAGGAACATCCACCCAAGAGACCCAGTACTTC. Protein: CASGGTSTQETQYF. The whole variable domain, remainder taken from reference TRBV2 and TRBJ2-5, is EPEVTQTPSHQVTQMGQEVILRCVPISNHLYFYWYRQILGQKVEFLVSFYNNEISEKSEIFDDQFSVERPDGSNFTLKIRSTKLEDSAMYFCASGGTSTQETQYFGPGTRLLVL.

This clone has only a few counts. The CDR3, as DNA: TGTGCCAGTAGTATAACAGGGATCAGCAATCAGCCCCAGCATTTT. This encodes CASSITGISNQPQHF. The chain couples TRBV19 to TRBJ1-5; D is possibly TRBD1 (6 bases). This CDR3 comprises 15 residues. The germline V gene has CDR1 LNHDA and CDR2 SQIVND (reference sequence). The V gene lost 2 bases and the J gene lost 1 base, with 9 bases spanning the gap.

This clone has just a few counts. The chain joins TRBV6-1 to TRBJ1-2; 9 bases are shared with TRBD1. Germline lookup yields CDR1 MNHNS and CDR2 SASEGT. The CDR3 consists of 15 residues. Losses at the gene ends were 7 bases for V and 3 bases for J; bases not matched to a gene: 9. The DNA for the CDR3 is TGTGCCAGCATTCCGGGACAGGGCGCGGACTATGGCTACACCTTC. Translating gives CASIPGQGADYGYTF.

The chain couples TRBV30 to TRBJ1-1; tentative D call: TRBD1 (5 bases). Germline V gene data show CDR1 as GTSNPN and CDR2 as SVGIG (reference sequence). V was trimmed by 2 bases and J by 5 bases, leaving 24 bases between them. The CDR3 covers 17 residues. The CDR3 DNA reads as TGTGCCTGGAGTTTAGGGACTCCGCTGAGGGGTGGGACTGAAGCTTTCTTT. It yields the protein CAWSLGTPLRGGTEAFF.

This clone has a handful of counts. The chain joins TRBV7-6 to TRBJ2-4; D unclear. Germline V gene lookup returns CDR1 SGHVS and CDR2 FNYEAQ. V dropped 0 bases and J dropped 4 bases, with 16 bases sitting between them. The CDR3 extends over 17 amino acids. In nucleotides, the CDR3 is TGTGCCAGCAGCTTAGCACCTTACGGGTCTTTGAAAAACATTCAGTACTTC. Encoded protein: CASSLAPYGSLKNIQYF.

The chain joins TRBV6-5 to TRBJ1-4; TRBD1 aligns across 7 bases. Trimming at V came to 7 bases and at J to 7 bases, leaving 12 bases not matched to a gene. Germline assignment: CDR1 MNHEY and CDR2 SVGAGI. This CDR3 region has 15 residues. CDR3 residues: CASKQPGGISEKLFF. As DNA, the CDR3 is TGTGCCAGCAAACAACCAGGGGGTATCAGTGAAAAACTGTTTTTT.

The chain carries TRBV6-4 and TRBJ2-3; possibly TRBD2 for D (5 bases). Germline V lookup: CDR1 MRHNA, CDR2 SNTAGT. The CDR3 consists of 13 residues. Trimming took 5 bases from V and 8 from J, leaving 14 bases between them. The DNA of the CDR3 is TGTGCCAGCAGTTACGAGCCGGCGGGTACGCAGTATTTT. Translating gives CASSYEPAGTQYF.

CDR3 nucleotides: TGCGCCAGCAGGCCCCGGTCGGTGCCATCTGGGGCCAACGTCCTGACTTTC. It codes for CASRPRSVPSGANVLTF. V gene TRBV5-1 combines with J gene TRBJ2-6; D ambiguous. The CDR3 is 17 amino acids. Trimming took off 5 bases at V and 1 base at J, with 16 bases between the two ends. CDR1 SGHRS and CDR2 YFSETQ come from the germline V gene. Combining the CDR3 with reference TRBV5-1 and TRBJ2-6 gives the whole variable domain KAGVTQTPRYLIKTRGQQVTLSCSPISGHRSVSWYQQTPGQGLQFLFEYFSETQRNKGNFPGRFSGRQFSNSRSEMNVSTLELGDSALYLCASRPRSVPSGANVLTFGAGSRLTVL.

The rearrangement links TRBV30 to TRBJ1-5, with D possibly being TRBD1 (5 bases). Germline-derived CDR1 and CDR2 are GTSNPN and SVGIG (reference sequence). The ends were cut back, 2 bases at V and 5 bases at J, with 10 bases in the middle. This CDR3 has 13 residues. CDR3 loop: CAWSTGLDQPQHF. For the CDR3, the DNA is TGTGCCTGGAGTACAGGTCTTGATCAGCCCCAGCATTTT.

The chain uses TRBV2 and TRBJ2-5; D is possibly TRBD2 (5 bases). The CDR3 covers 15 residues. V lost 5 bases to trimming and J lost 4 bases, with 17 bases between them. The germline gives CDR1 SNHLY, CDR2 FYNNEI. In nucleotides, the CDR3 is TGTGCCAGCAGTCTCGGGAAGGCCGAAAGAGAGACCCAGTACTTC. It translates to CASSLGKAERETQYF.

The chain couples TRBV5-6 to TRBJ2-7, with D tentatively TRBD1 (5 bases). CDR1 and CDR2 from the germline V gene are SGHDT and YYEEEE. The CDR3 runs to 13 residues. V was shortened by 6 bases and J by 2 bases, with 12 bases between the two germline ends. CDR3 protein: CASTGPLAYEQYF. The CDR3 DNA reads TGTGCCAGCACAGGGCCCCTGGCCTACGAGCAGTACTTC.

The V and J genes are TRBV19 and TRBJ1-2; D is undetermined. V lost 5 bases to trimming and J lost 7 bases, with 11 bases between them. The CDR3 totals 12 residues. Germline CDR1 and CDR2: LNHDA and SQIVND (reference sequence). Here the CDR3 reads CASSRSTGGYTF. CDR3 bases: TGTGCCAGTAGTCGAAGTACGGGTGGCTACACCTTC.

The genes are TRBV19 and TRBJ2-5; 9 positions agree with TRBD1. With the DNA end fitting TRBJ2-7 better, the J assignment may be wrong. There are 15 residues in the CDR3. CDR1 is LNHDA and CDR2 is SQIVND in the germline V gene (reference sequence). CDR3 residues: CASSHPGQGGHEQYF. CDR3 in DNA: TGTGCCAGTTCTCACCCGGGACAGGGCGGCCACGAGCAGTACTTC.

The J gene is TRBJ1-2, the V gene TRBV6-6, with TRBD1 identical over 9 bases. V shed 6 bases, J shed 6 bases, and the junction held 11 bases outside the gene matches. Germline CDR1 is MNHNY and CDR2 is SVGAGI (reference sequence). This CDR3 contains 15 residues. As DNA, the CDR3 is TGTGCCAGCAGCTGGGAACAGGGGGCGCGGGATGGCTACACCTTC. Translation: CASSWEQGARDGYTF.

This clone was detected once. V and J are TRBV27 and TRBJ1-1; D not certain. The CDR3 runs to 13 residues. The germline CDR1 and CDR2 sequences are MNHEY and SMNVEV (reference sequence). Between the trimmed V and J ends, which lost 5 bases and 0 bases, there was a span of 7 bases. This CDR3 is CASSQIMNTEAFF. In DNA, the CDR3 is TGTGCCAGCAGTCAAATCATGAACACTGAAGCTTTCTTT.